This TCR beta chain is drawn from a study of CD8 T cells in ankylosing spondylitis. Findings and caveats of the study: With a CD8+ phenotype, disease-linked clones were relatively rare in peripheral blood. Matched synovial fluid from ankylosing spondylitis patients was reported to be enriched for disease-linked clones. A TCR beta motif made of several highly homologous variants seemed typical of ankylosing spondylitis blood. Past studies reported some motif variants in reactive arthritis synovial fluid and blood.

This clonotype was detected only a few times. No antigen is known for it. MiXCR, applied by TCRdb to the 5' RACE reads, yields one record per CDR3 protein. The table includes around 540,000 distinct CDR3 sequences, roughly an eighth detected once. V gave up 5 bases and J gave up 3 bases, with 17 bases separating them. Per germline, CDR1 SGHAT and CDR2 FQDESV (reference sequence). The CDR3 extends over 15 amino acids. The TCR was taken from a male donor with ankylosing spondylitis. Source material: blood, either unsorted or a sorted T cell fraction (not recorded which). The chain couples TRBV11-1 to TRBJ2-7; possible D gene TRBD1, 6 bases. CDR3 DNA sequence: TGTGCCAGCAGCCTAGGGACATCCCCCTTCTACGAGCAGTACGTC. This sequence encodes CASSLGTSPFYEQYV.